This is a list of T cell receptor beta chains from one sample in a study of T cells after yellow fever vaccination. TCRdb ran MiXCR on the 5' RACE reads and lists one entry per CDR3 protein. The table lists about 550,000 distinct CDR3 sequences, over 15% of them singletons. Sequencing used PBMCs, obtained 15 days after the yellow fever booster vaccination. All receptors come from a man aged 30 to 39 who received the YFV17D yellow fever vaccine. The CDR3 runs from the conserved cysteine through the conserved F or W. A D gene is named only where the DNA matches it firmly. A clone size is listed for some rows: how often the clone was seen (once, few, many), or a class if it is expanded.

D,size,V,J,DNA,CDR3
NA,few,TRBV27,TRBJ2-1,TGTGCCAGCAGTCCCCCCCGAGCGCCCTTTGGGGCTAATGAGCAGTTCTTC,CASSPPRAPFGANEQFF
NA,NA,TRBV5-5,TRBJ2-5,TGTGCCAGCAGCTTGGAGGCCACGCCGAGTGAGACCCAGTACTTC,CASSLEATPSETQYF
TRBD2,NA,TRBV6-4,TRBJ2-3,TGTGCCAGCTCCCTTGGGACTACAAGAGATACGCAGTATTTT,CASSLGTTRDTQYF
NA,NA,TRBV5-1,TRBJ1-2,TGCGCCAGCAGCTTGACAAATTACTATGGCTACACCTTC,CASSLTNYYGYTF
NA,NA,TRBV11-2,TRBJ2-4,TGTGCCAGCAGCCCCGGGGAAAGCATTCAGTACTTC,CASSPGESIQYF
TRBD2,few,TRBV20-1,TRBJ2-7,TGCAGTGCTAGCGGGACTAGCGGGGGAGCCTACTACGAGCAGTACTTC,CSASGTSGGAYYEQYF
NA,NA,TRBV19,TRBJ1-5,TGTGCCAGTACCATGGCGGGGGTTCGGAATCAGCCCCAGCATTTT,CASTMAGVRNQPQHF
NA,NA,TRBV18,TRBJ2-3,TGTGCCAGCTCACCAATCCCAGATACGCAGTATTTT,CASSPIPDTQYF
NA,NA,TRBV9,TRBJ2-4,TGTGCCAGCAGCGTCCCGAAAGTGGACAGTGAACTAGCCAAAAACATTCAGTACTTC,CASSVPKVDSELAKNIQYF
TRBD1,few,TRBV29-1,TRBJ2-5,TGCAGCGCGGGGACAGGGTTCAAAGAGACCCAGTACTTC,CSAGTGFKETQYF
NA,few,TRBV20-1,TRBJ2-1,TGCAGTGTCTACACTAGTTTCAATGAGCAGTTCTTC,CSVYTSFNEQFF
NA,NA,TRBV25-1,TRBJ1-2,TGTGCCATGAGCCCCGGACCGTACTATGGCTACACCTTC,CAMSPGPYYGYTF
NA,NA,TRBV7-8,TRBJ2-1,TGTGCCAGCAGCTTATACCGCACCCGGTGGGACAATGAGCAGTTCTTC,CASSLYRTRWDNEQFF
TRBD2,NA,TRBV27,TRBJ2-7,TGTGCCAGCAGTTTACCCCAATCTTACCCCGGGACTATACTTTACGAGCAGTACTTC,CASSLPQSYPGTILYEQYF
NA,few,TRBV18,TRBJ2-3,TGTGCCAGCTCACCACAAATAGGGACCACAGATACGCAGTATTTT,CASSPQIGTTDTQYF
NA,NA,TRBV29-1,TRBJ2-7,TGCAGCGTTTGCAAGCAGCTCGGGACCTACGAGCAGTACTTC,CSVCKQLGTYEQYF
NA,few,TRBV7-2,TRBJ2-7,TGTGCCAGCAGCGATGGACCCCGCTACGAGCAGTACTTC,CASSDGPRYEQYF
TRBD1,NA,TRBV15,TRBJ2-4,TGTACCACCAGCAGGGACAGTTCCAAAAACATTCAGTACTTC,CTTSRDSSKNIQYF
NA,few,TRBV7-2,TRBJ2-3,TGTGCCAGCAGCCGCATTCTGGATACGCAGTATTTT,CASSRILDTQYF
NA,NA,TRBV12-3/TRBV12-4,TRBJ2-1,TGTGCCATCAATAGCGGAGATAGGTACAATGAGCAGTTCTTC,CAINSGDRYNEQFF
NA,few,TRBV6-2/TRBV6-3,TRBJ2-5,TGTGCCAGCAGCCCACAACTCTCGGCGGGTGAGACCCAGTACTTC,CASSPQLSAGETQYF
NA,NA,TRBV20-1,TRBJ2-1,TGCAGTGCTAGGAGCGAGTCTGGCGGCCCCCTTCGGAATGAGCAGTTCTTC,CSARSESGGPLRNEQFF
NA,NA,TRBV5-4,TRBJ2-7,TGTGCCAGCAGCTCCCCGGCGGGCGCCGCCTACGAGCAGTACTTC,CASSSPAGAAYEQYF
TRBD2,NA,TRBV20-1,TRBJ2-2,TGCAGTGCTAGTCGCCCCCGGACTAGCGAGGTGGAGCTGTTTTTT,CSASRPRTSEVELFF